This T cell receptor beta chain was sequenced for a study of blood T cells in healthy people across ages. Study-wide points: Without sorted subsets, naive and antigen-experienced compartments could not be conclusively compared. It was the long-lived donors that had more naive CD4+ cells and higher diversity than aged donors.

Next came a second PCR, run for roughly 7 to 12 cycles, which used a sample-barcoded 5' primer along with a J-beta primer mix. TCRdb independently ran MiXCR on the 5' RACE reads; one entry per CDR3 protein. Altogether hundreds of thousands of distinct CDR3 sequences are present, roughly 43% being singletons, with the ten largest covering 30%. A note on this clonotype: The antigen remains unidentified.

This CDR3 contains 13 residues. Germline V CDR1 and CDR2: SQVTM, ANQGSEA. The chain carries TRBV29-1 and TRBJ2-7; D perhaps matches TRBD2 (5 bases). The assigned J gene may be wrong: the sequence end matches TRBJ2-5 better. Source material: blood. The sequence came from an older man in good health. Here the CDR3 reads CSVAGGWQETQYF. CDR3 DNA sequence: TGCAGCGTTGCCGGAGGTTGGCAAGAGACCCAGTACTTC.